Sequencing of this T cell receptor (beta chain) was carried out in a study of shared clonotypes between healthy human individuals. About the study: CD4 naive cells filled three plates per donor, CD4 memory three, CD8 naive two and CD8 memory one. Regarding the study as a whole: At large depth, rarefaction still showed sorted-subset sequencing to be incomplete. Around 5% of naive CD4 clonotypes were common to a handful of donors.

Notes on this clone: The antigen is not known.

The ends lost 6 bases at V and 4 bases at J; junction bases unmatched: 8. The CDR3 is 15 residues long. In germline, CDR1 is SNHLY, CDR2 FYNNEI. Repertoires were generated with immunoSEQ multiplex PCR, while TCRdb's copy carries only in-frame clones and drops some. The table includes about 800,000 clones, approximately 97% detected once. The naive CD8 population came from CD45RO-negative cells selected for CCR7, without terminally differentiated effector memory CD45RA+ cells. Sample: naive CD8+ T cells sorted from blood. The clonotype was recovered from a young man in good health. V is TRBV2 and J is TRBJ2-1, with 8 bases fitting TRBD2. CDR3 protein: CASSPPGLGYNEQFF. Here the CDR3 DNA reads TGTGCCAGCAGCCCCCCGGGACTAGGGTACAATGAGCAGTTCTTC.